A selection of T cell receptor beta chains follows, all from one sample in a study of Japanese encephalitis immunity and Zika vaccine responses. MiXCR, run by TCRdb on the 5' RACE reads, gives a single entry per CDR3 protein. The sample shows approximately 300 distinct CDR3 sequences, around 4.5% of them seen only once. This material consisted of antigen-activated CD8+ T cells from blood, cultured, taken during a Zika inactivated vaccine study. Receptors originate from an adult woman who received an inactivated Zika virus vaccine. CDR3s include the opening cysteine and the closing phenylalanine or tryptophan. A D gene is named only where the DNA matches it firmly. Only some rows state a clone size, as once, few, many or a class for expanded clones.

clone_size	v_call	d_call	j_call	cdr3_aa	cdr3_nt
large	TRBV28	-	TRBJ1-5	CASNKDSFNQPQHF	TGTGCCAGCAACAAAGACAGCTTCAATCAGCCCCAGCATTTT
large	TRBV27	TRBD2	TRBJ2-1	CASSSPTSGGSSYNEQFF	TGTGCCAGCAGTTCCCCGACTAGCGGGGGCTCCTCCTACAATGAGCAGTTCTTC
large	TRBV5-1	-	TRBJ1-5	CASSPGWGWKLTPQHF	TGCGCCAGCAGCCCCGGGTGGGGCTGGAAACTAACGCCCCAGCATTTT
large	TRBV6-1	TRBD2	TRBJ2-1	CASSATSEVNEQFF	TGTGCCAGCAGTGCCACTAGCGAGGTCAATGAGCAGTTCTTC
medium-sized	TRBV19	-	TRBJ1-2	CASSIRDWGGYTF	TGTGCCAGTAGTATACGGGATTGGGGTGGCTACACCTTC
medium-sized	TRBV3-1	-	TRBJ2-5	CASSQDHGSSETQYF	TGTGCCAGCAGCCAAGATCACGGGAGTTCTGAGACCCAGTACTTC
large	TRBV5-1	-	TRBJ2-7	CASSLAEGTAYEQYF	TGCGCCAGCAGCTTGGCCGAGGGAACGGCTTACGAGCAGTACTTC
-	TRBV6-1	TRBD2	TRBJ2-5	CASSKISGGGETQYF	TGTGCCAGCAGTAAGATAAGTGGGGGGGGTGAGACCCAGTACTTC
hyperexpanded	TRBV29-1	-	TRBJ1-1	CSVFPSPDEAFF	TGCAGCGTTTTCCCATCCCCCGATGAAGCTTTCTTT
large	TRBV7-3	-	TRBJ2-3	CASSLGVTDTQYF	TGTGCCAGCAGCTTAGGGGTCACAGATACGCAGTATTTT
once	TRBV6-5	-	TRBJ2-7	CASRYFGGSGYEQYF	TGCGCCAGCCGTTATTTTGGGGGATCCGGCTACGAGCAGTACTTC
large	TRBV28	-	TRBJ2-1	CASSYGSLDNEQFF	TGTGCCAGCAGTTACGGGTCTTTGGACAATGAGCAGTTCTTC
medium-sized	TRBV15	TRBD1	TRBJ2-7	CATSGQGYEQYF	TGTGCCACCAGCGGACAGGGCTACGAGCAGTACTTC
large	TRBV28	-	TRBJ1-5	CASRNPRSGNQPQHF	TGTGCCAGCAGAAATCCGAGATCTGGCAATCAGCCCCAGCATTTT
large	TRBV29-1	-	TRBJ2-3	CSPVTDTQYF	TGCAGCCCAGTGACAGATACGCAGTATTTT
hyperexpanded	TRBV6-5	-	TRBJ2-5	CASKRDGAEETQYF	TGTGCCAGCAAGAGAGACGGGGCAGAAGAGACCCAGTACTTC
large	TRBV6-1	TRBD1	TRBJ2-7	CASSDPSTGFEQYF	TGTGCCAGCAGTGACCCCTCGACAGGGTTTGAGCAGTACTTC
large	TRBV28	TRBD1	TRBJ1-5	CASSSIVGQGMQPQHF	TGTGCCAGCAGTTCGATTGTCGGACAGGGGATGCAGCCCCAGCATTTT
medium-sized	TRBV28	-	TRBJ2-6	CASSPQGISGANVLTF	TGTGCCAGCAGTCCCCAGGGGATCTCTGGGGCCAACGTCCTGACTTTC
medium-sized	TRBV20-1	TRBD2	TRBJ2-1	CSARDREGYEQFF	TGCAGTGCTAGAGATAGGGAGGGCTATGAGCAGTTCTTC
large	TRBV27	-	TRBJ2-7	CASSLGRTYEQYF	TGTGCCAGCAGTTTAGGCAGGACCTACGAGCAGTACTTC
medium-sized	TRBV12-3/TRBV12-4	TRBD2	TRBJ2-1	CASTDAGTSGFSSYNEQFF	TGTGCCAGCACCGATGCCGGGACTAGCGGGTTTAGCTCCTACAATGAGCAGTTCTTC
large	TRBV27	-	TRBJ1-1	CASSLRGGQTEAFF	TGTGCCAGCAGTTTAAGGGGGGGTCAAACTGAAGCTTTCTTT
large	TRBV6-5	TRBD2	TRBJ2-2	CASSYEGTSVRKVVGELFF	TGTGCCAGCAGTTACGAGGGGACTAGCGTCCGAAAGGTGGTCGGGGAGCTGTTTTTT
-	TRBV20-1	-	TRBJ2-7	CSASADSPYYEQYF	TGCAGTGCTAGTGCGGACAGCCCTTATTACGAGCAGTACTTC
medium-sized	TRBV2	TRBD1	TRBJ2-7	CASRGTAYEQYF	TGTGCCAGCAGGGGGACAGCGTACGAGCAGTACTTC
large	TRBV9	TRBD1	TRBJ2-7	CASSETGQNYEQYF	TGTGCCAGCAGCGAAACGGGACAGAACTACGAGCAGTACTTC
large	TRBV24-1	TRBD1	TRBJ1-1	CATSKGAKTEAFF	TGTGCCACCAGTAAGGGGGCGAAGACTGAAGCTTTCTTT